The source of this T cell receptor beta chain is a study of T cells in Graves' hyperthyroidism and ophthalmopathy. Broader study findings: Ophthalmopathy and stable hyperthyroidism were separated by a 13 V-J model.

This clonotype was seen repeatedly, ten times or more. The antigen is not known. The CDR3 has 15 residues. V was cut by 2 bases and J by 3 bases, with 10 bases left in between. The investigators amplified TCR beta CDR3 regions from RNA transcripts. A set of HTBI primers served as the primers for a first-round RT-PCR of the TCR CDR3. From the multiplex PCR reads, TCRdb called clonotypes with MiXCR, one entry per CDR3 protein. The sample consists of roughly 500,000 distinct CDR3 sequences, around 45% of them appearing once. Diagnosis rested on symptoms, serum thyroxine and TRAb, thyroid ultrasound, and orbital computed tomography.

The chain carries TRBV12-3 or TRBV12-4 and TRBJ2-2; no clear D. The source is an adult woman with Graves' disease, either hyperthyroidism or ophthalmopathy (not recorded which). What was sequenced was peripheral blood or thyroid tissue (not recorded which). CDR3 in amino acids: CASSLFSYDTGELFF. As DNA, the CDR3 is TGTGCCAGCAGTTTATTCAGCTATGACACCGGGGAGCTGTTTTTT.